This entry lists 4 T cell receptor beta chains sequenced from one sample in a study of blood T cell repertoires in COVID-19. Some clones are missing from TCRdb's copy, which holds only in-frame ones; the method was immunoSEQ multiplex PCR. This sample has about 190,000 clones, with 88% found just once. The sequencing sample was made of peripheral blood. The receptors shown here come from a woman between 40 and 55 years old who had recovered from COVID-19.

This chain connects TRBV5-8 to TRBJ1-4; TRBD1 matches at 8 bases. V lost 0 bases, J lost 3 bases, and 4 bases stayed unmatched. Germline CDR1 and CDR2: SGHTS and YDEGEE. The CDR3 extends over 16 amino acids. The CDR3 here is CASSLGDRPANEKLFF. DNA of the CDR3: TGTGCCAGCAGCTTGGGGGACAGGCCGGCTAATGAAAAACTGTTTTTT.

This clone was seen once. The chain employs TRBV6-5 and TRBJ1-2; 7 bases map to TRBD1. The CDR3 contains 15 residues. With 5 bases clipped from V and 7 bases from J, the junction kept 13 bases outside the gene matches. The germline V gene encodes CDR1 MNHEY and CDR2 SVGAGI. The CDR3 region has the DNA TGTGCCAGCAGTCCCCGGACAGGTAGAGGCTTTGGCTACACCTTC. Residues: CASSPRTGRGFGYTF.

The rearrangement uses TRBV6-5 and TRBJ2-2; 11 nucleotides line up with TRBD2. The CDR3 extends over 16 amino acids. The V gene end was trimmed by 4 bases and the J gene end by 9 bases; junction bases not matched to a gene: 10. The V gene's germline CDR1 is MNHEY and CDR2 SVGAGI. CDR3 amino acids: CASSFSTSGMTRELFF. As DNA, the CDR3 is TGTGCCAGCAGTTTCTCGACTAGCGGGATGACGAGGGAGCTGTTTTTT.

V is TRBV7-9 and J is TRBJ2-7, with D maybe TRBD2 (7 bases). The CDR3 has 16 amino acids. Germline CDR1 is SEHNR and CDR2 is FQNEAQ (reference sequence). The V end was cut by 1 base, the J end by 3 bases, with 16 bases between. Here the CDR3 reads CASSLGGRGISYEQYF. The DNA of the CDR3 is TGTGCCAGCAGCTTAGGAGGGAGGGGGATAAGCTACGAGCAGTACTTC. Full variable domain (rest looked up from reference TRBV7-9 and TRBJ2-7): DTGVSQNPRHKITKRGQNVTFRCDPISEHNRLYWYRQTLGQGPEFLTYFQNEAQLEKSRLLSDRFSAERPKGSFSTLEIQRTEQGDSAMYLCASSLGGRGISYEQYFGPGTRLTVT.